These 30 T cell receptor beta chains originate from one sample sequenced in a study of CD8 T cells in Susac syndrome. Reverse transcription of about 0.5 to 1 ug RNA used random hexamers. TCRdb passed the immunoSEQ multiplex PCR reads through MiXCR, listing each CDR3 protein once. The sample lists 160,000 or so distinct CDR3 sequences, roughly 95% occurring once. The specimen sequenced was CD8+ T cells from PBMCs. The origin of the receptors is a human donor with multiple sclerosis.

V and J are TRBV20-1 and TRBJ2-3, with D unclear. The CDR3 loop spans 15 amino acids. The germline V and J ends were trimmed by 6 bases and 7 bases, with 23 bases remaining between them. From germline, CDR1 is DFQATT and CDR2 SNEGSKA (reference sequence). The CDR3 DNA reads TGCAGTGCGAGATACCTTAGTACATCCGTGAATACGCAGTATTTT. Translated: CSARYLSTSVNTQYF.

A word on this clonotype: Relative to the germline gene, one junction end is altered; a read error may explain this. The rearrangement links TRBV4-1 to TRBJ2-7; D is possibly TRBD1 (5 bases). Germline V gene data show CDR1 as MGHRA and CDR2 as YSYEKL. This CDR3 has 14 residues. The CDR3 DNA reads as TGCGCCAGCAGCCAAGTCATGACAGCCTACGAGCGGTACTTC. Its protein is CASSQVMTAYERYF.

The chain carries TRBV25-1 and TRBJ1-4; D perhaps matches TRBD1 (5 bases). Trimming pared 7 bases from V and 8 bases from J, leaving 20 bases between. The CDR3 is made up of 15 amino acids. Germline CDR1 MGHDK, CDR2 SYGVNS. DNA of the CDR3: TGTGCCAGCACCCCTAGAGGGCAGGGAGACGAAAAACTGTTTTTT. Translated: CASTPRGQGDEKLFF.

V usage is TRBV7-3 and J usage is TRBJ1-6, with a possible D match to TRBD1 (6 bases). Germline V gene data show CDR1 as SGHTA and CDR2 as FQGTGA. This CDR3 region has 14 residues. Trimming pared 5 bases from V and 9 bases from J, leaving 14 bases between. CDR3 sequence: CASSEGGKGSPLHF. Written as DNA, the CDR3 is TGTGCCAGCAGCGAGGGGGGCAAGGGTTCACCCCTCCACTTT.

The genes are TRBV27 and TRBJ1-5, with unresolved D. Germline CDR1 MNHEY, CDR2 SMNVEV (reference sequence). CDR3 length: 13 residues. Trimming removed 5 bases at V and 3 bases at J, with 8 bases between. Here the CDR3 DNA reads TGTGCCAGCAGTCTGGACTACAATCAGCCCCAGCATTTT. It encodes CASSLDYNQPQHF.

This clonotype was detected a few times. The chain recombines TRBV5-1 with TRBJ2-3, with a weak D call TRBD2 (7 bases). There are 19 residues in the CDR3. The germline V and J ends were trimmed by 0 bases and 2 bases, with 22 bases remaining between them. Germline assignment: CDR1 SGHRS and CDR2 YFSETQ. CDR3: CASSLESAGAYGTTDTQYF. CDR3 DNA: TGCGCCAGCAGCTTGGAGTCCGCGGGGGCCTATGGGACCACAGATACGCAGTATTTT.

The chain uses TRBV5-4 and TRBJ2-7; D is ambiguous. The germline V gene has CDR1 SGHNT and CDR2 YYREEE (reference sequence). The CDR3 has 12 amino acids. CDR3 loop: CASSSEGRTEEV. The CDR3, as DNA: TGTGCCAGCAGCTCCGAAGGTCGGACGGAAGAGGTC.

The V call is TRBV9, the J call TRBJ2-6, with D perhaps matching TRBD2 (5 bases). CDR1 and CDR2 from the germline V gene are SGDLS and YYNGEE. CDR3 length equals 16 residues. With 0 bases removed from V and 0 bases from J, the gap between germline ends came to 7 bases. As DNA, the CDR3 is TGTGCCAGCAGCGTAGGGAGGTTCTCTGGGGCCAACGTCCTGACTTTC. Protein sequence: CASSVGRFSGANVLTF.

This CDR3 is CASSYSRANTGELFF. CDR3 sequence (DNA): TGTGCCAGCAGTTACAGCAGGGCGAACACCGGGGAGCTGTTTTTT. The chain joins TRBV6-5 to TRBJ2-2, with a tentative D call TRBD1 (5 bases). Germline V lookup: CDR1 MNHEY, CDR2 SVGAGI. This CDR3 spans 15 amino acids. The V gene lost 2 bases and the J gene lost 0 bases, with 7 bases spanning the gap.

This clonotype was detected once. The V and J genes are TRBV12-3 or TRBV12-4 and TRBJ2-2, with D perhaps TRBD2 (5 bases). V lost 6 bases and J lost 14, with 16 bases in between. The CDR3 sequence is 12 residues long. CDR3 residues: CASSKEVGELFF. In DNA, the CDR3 is TGTGCCAGCAGCAAGGAGGTCGGAGAACTGTTTTTT.

This chain joins TRBV13 and TRBJ1-2; D might be TRBD1 (5 bases). Germline-derived CDR1 and CDR2 are PRHDT and FYEKMQ (reference sequence). The CDR3 runs 16 residues. V gave up 1 base and J gave up 4 bases, with 16 bases separating them. DNA for the CDR3: TGTGCCAGCAGCTTAGAAAGGGGATCTGCCCCCTATGGCTACACCTTC. Protein sequence: CASSLERGSAPYGYTF.

This chain joins TRBV12-3 or TRBV12-4 and TRBJ1-5; perhaps TRBD1 as D (6 bases). CDR3 length equals 12 residues. V was trimmed by 5 bases and J by 4 bases, leaving 6 bases between them. DNA for the CDR3: TGTGCCAGCAGTCAGGGGAATCAGCCCCAGCATTTT. It yields the protein CASSQGNQPQHF.

CDR3 DNA: TGTGCCAGCAGCCCCAGACTAGCGGGGGGGCCCTTCACAGATACGCAGTATTTT. As protein: CASSPRLAGGPFTDTQYF. The chain carries TRBV9 and TRBJ2-3; 14 nucleotides line up with TRBD2. The trim removed 4 bases at V and 2 bases at J, leaving 9 bases unmatched. The CDR3 contains 18 residues. Germline V CDR1 and CDR2: SGDLS, YYNGEE.

The chain joins TRBV12-3 or TRBV12-4 to TRBJ2-1; D is uncertain. The length of the CDR3 is 16 residues. V shed 3 bases and J shed 0 bases, with 12 bases lying between them. For the CDR3, the DNA is TGTGCCAGCAGTTTTCTTTGGCAGACCTCCTACAATGAGCAGTTCTTC. Its translation is CASSFLWQTSYNEQFF.

The chain has TRBV29-1 and TRBJ2-5; 9 bases match TRBD1. CDR3 length equals 14 residues. Unmatched junction bases numbered 5, after V lost 4 bases and J lost 2 bases. Germline CDR1 reads SQVTM; CDR2 reads ANQGSEA. CDR3 amino acids: CSVVTGTGQETQYF. The CDR3 DNA reads as TGCAGCGTTGTGACCGGGACAGGGCAAGAGACCCAGTACTTC.

The rearrangement uses TRBV20-1 and TRBJ2-1; D unclear. The CDR3 is made up of 15 amino acids. In germline, CDR1 is DFQATT, CDR2 SNEGSKA (reference sequence). Trimming stripped 0 bases from V and 0 bases from J, with 9 bases between. This CDR3 reads CSAREEKTSYNEQFF. In DNA, the CDR3 is TGCAGTGCTAGAGAAGAGAAGACCTCCTACAATGAGCAGTTCTTC.

CDR3 residues: CASSLTDPFYGYTF. DNA of the CDR3: TGTGCCAGCAGCTTAACAGACCCGTTCTATGGCTACACCTTC. V gene TRBV5-6 combines with J gene TRBJ1-2, with unresolved D. Deletions cut 2 bases from V and 4 bases from J, with 12 bases between. The germline gives CDR1 SGHDT, CDR2 YYEEEE. The CDR3 sequence is 14 residues long.

The chain carries TRBV3-1 and TRBJ2-3; D gene uncertain. This CDR3 spans 15 amino acids. Germline CDR1 LGHDT, CDR2 YNNKEL (reference sequence). V lost 3 bases to trimming and J lost 0 bases, with 10 bases between them. CDR3 DNA sequence: TGTGCCAGCAGCCAGGAACTGACTAGCACAGATACGCAGTATTTT. Translation gives CASSQELTSTDTQYF.

The V gene is TRBV12-3 or TRBV12-4, the J gene TRBJ2-7; D is possibly TRBD2 (6 bases). V lost 4 bases and J 3 bases, leaving 10 bases between the germline ends. The CDR3 totals 13 residues. This chain's CDR3 is CASSSPGDYEQYF. The CDR3 nucleotides are TGTGCCAGCAGTTCCCCGGGGGACTACGAGCAGTACTTC.

This chain connects TRBV9 to TRBJ2-1, with 10 bases that match TRBD1. The CDR3 totals 16 residues. With 0 bases clipped from V and 4 bases from J, the junction kept 4 bases outside the gene matches. Germline CDR1 is SGDLS and CDR2 is YYNGEE. The CDR3 is CASSVDSGQGYNEQFF. CDR3 nucleotides: TGTGCCAGCAGCGTAGATTCGGGACAGGGGTACAATGAGCAGTTCTTC.

This chain links TRBV30 with TRBJ1-1; D is uncertain. From germline, CDR1 is GTSNPN and CDR2 SVGIG (reference sequence). The CDR3 is 16 amino acids. Trimming removed 2 bases at V and 1 base at J, with 17 bases between. The CDR3 coding sequence is TGTGCCTGGAGTCACCAATATCCCTATAAGAACACTGAAGCTTTCTTT. Translating gives CAWSHQYPYKNTEAFF. Filled out from reference TRBV30 and TRBJ1-1, the complete variable domain reads SQTIHQWPATLVQPVGSPLSLECTVEGTSNPNLYWYRQAAGRGLQLLFYSVGIGQISSEVPQNLSASRPQDRQFILSSKKLLLSDSGFYLCAWSHQYPYKNTEAFFGQGTRLTVV.

The rearrangement links TRBV20-1 to TRBJ1-4; 10 bases align to TRBD1. Germline V lookup: CDR1 DFQATT, CDR2 SNEGSKA (reference sequence). Trimming cost V 0 bases and J 1 base; bases outside gene matches: 2. The CDR3 sequence is 16 residues long. The CDR3 region is CSARDWTGGTNEKLFF. The CDR3 DNA follows: TGCAGTGCTAGAGATTGGACAGGGGGAACTAATGAAAAACTGTTTTTT.

This clonotype was detected once. The gene calls are TRBV20-1 and TRBJ2-7, with 10 bases identical to TRBD1. This CDR3 comprises 13 residues. The germline V gene encodes CDR1 DFQATT and CDR2 SNEGSKA (reference sequence). The V gene end was trimmed by 3 bases and the J gene end by 7 bases; junction bases not matched to a gene: 6. This CDR3 is CSASVGDRGEQYF. The DNA of the CDR3 is TGCAGTGCTAGCGTGGGGGACAGGGGAGAGCAGTACTTC.

This clonotype was detected only once. The chain joins TRBV6-5 to TRBJ1-2; D is unclear. The length of the CDR3 is 13 residues. Germline V CDR1 and CDR2: MNHEY, SVGAGI. The germline V and J ends were trimmed by 2 bases and 7 bases, with 11 bases remaining between them. The CDR3 region has the DNA TGTGCCAGCAGTTACATCGGTCTCGGTGGCTACACCTTC. Encoded protein: CASSYIGLGGYTF.

A few counts support this clonotype. At one end the junction does not follow the germline gene, possibly because of a read error. The J gene is TRBJ2-3, the V gene TRBV7-7, with a weak D call TRBD2 (6 bases). Germline CDR1 is SSHAT and CDR2 is FNYEAQ (reference sequence). CDR3 size: 15 residues. The CDR3 DNA reads TGTGCTAGCAGCTTATCCCCCGGGGGTGCAGATACGCAGTATTTT. Translating it yields CASSLSPGGADTQYF.

The J gene is TRBJ2-2, the V gene TRBV6-5; D assignment may be TRBD1 or TRBD2 (5 bases each). The CDR3 totals 14 residues. V gave up 2 bases and J gave up 4 bases, with 8 bases separating them. Germline lookup yields CDR1 MNHEY and CDR2 SVGAGI. The CDR3 nucleotides read TGTGCCAGCAGTTACGGGGGAAGCACCGGGGAGCTGTTTTTT. It is translated as CASSYGGSTGELFF.

This chain links TRBV20-1 with TRBJ1-1; 8 bases line up with TRBD1. The germline gives CDR1 DFQATT, CDR2 SNEGSKA (reference sequence). V shed 0 bases and J 8 bases; nucleotides not matched to a gene: 8. The CDR3 extends over 14 amino acids. The CDR3 DNA follows: TGCAGTGCTAGAGATCCACAGGGGGGGCCCGAAGCTTTCTTT. Protein product: CSARDPQGGPEAFF.

CDR3 DNA: TGTGCCAGCAGTTTGACAGCTAACATTCAGTACTTC. Its translation is CASSLTANIQYF. V gene TRBV27 combines with J gene TRBJ2-4; D may be TRBD1 (5 bases). V lost 3 bases and J 7 bases, leaving 7 bases between the germline ends. Germline-derived CDR1 and CDR2 are MNHEY and SMNVEV (reference sequence). This CDR3 spans 12 amino acids.

V gene TRBV5-4 combines with J gene TRBJ2-5; possibly TRBD1 for D (6 bases). Germline V lookup: CDR1 SGHNT, CDR2 YYREEE (reference sequence). The CDR3 has 15 amino acids. Trimming shortened V by 6 bases and J by 2 bases, and 17 bases separated the two germline ends. The CDR3 is CASTFGQTSQETQYF. The CDR3 DNA reads TGTGCCAGCACCTTTGGACAGACCAGTCAAGAGACCCAGTACTTC.

The CDR3 sequence: CSVKTGVEQYF. The CDR3 DNA reads as TGCAGTGTCAAGACAGGGGTCGAGCAGTACTTC. The chain links TRBV20-1 to TRBJ2-7, with TRBD1 matching 8 bases. CDR1 is DFQATT, CDR2 SNEGSKA, per germline (reference sequence). After removal of 7 bases from V and 6 bases from J, the junction contained 5 bases not matched to a gene. CDR3 length equals 11 residues.